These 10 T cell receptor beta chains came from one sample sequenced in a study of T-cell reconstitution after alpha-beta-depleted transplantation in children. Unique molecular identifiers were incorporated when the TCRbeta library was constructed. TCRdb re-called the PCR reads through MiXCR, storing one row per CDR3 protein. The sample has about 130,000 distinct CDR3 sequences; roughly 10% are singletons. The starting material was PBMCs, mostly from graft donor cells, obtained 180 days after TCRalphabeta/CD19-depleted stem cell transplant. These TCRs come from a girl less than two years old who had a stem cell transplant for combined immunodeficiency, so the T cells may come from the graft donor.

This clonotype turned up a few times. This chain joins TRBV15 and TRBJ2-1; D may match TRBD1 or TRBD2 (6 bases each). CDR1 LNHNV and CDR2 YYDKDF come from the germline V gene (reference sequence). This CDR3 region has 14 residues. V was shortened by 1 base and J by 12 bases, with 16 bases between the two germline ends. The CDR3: CATSRGDRGETQFF. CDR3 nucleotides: TGTGCCACCAGCAGAGGGGATAGGGGGGAGACGCAGTTCTTC.

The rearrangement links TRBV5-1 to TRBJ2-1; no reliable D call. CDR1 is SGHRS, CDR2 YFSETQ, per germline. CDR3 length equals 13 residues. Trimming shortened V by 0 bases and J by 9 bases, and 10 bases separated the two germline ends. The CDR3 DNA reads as TGCGCCAGCAGCTTGGATTCCCAAAGTGAGCAGTTCTTC. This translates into CASSLDSQSEQFF.

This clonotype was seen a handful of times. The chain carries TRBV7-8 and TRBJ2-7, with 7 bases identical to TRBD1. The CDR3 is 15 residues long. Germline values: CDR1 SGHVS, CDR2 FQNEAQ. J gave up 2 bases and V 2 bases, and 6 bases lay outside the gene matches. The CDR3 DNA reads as TGTGCCAGCAGCTTAACCGCCGGGACAGCCTACGAGCAGTACTTC. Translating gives CASSLTAGTAYEQYF.

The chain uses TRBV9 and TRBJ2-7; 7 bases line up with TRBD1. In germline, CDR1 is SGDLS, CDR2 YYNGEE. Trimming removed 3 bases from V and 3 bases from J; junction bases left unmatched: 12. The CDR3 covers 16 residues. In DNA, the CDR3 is TGTGCCAGCAGCGCCGGATCGGGGACAGTGGACTACGAGCAGTACTTC. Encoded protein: CASSAGSGTVDYEQYF.

The chain's CDR3 is CASKSNRDNSPLHF. The CDR3 DNA is TGTGCCAGCAAGTCGAACAGGGATAATTCACCCCTCCACTTT. The rearrangement links TRBV12-3 or TRBV12-4 to TRBJ1-6; D is possibly TRBD1 (6 bases). Trimming cost V 7 bases and J 5 bases, with 12 bases left between them. This CDR3 contains 14 residues.

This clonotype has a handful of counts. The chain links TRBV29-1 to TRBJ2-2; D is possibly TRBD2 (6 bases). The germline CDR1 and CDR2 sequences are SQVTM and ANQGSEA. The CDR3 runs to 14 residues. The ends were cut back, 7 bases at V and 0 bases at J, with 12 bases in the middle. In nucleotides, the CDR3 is TGCAGCGGGAGATGGGAGGCGAACACCGGGGAGCTGTTTTTT. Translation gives CSGRWEANTGELFF.

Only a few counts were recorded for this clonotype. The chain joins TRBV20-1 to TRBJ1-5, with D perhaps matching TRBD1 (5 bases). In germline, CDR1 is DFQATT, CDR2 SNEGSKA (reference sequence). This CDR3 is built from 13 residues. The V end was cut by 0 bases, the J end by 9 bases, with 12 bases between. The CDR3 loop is CSAREPGTGPQHF. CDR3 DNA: TGCAGTGCTAGAGAGCCCGGGACGGGGCCCCAGCATTTT.

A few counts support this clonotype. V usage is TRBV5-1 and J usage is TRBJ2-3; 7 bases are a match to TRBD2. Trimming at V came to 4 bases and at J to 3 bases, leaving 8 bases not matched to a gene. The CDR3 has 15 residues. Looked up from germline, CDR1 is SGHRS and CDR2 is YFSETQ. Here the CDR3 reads CASSPQDGGTDTQYF. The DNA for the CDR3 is TGCGCCAGCAGCCCTCAGGACGGGGGGACAGATACGCAGTATTTT.

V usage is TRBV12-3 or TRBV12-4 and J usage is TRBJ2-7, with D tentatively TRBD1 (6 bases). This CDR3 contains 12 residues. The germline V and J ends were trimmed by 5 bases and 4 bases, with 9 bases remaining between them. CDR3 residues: CASSGTLYEQYF. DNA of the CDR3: TGTGCCAGCAGTGGGACACTTTACGAGCAGTACTTC.

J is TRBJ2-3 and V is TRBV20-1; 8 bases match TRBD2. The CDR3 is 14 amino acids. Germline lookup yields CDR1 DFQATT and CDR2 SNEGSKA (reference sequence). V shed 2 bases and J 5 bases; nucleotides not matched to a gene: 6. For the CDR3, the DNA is TGCAGTGCTAGACGGTACGGGAGGGGAGATACGCAGTATTTT. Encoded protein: CSARRYGRGDTQYF.